These 3 T cell receptor beta chains share one sample of origin, sequenced in a study of neurological immune-mediated disorders. TCRdb analysed the 5' RACE reads with MiXCR anew, one entry per CDR3 protein. This table holds 70,000 to 95,000 distinct CDR3 sequences, approximately 13% found once. Time point denoted: longitudinal time-point 2. Sequences were obtained from PBMCs. Receptor source: a female donor with HTLV-1-associated myelopathy (HAM/TSP).

In its sample, this clonotype was seen many times. The V and J genes are TRBV5-1 and TRBJ2-3; TRBD2 matches 9 bases. Per the germline V gene, CDR1 is SGHRS and CDR2 is YFSETQ. The CDR3 has 16 residues. The ends lost 1 base at V and 1 base at J; junction bases unmatched: 4. DNA for the CDR3: TGCGCCAGCAGCTTGAGTAGCGGGAGAGGCACAGATACGCAGTATTTT. Protein: CASSLSSGRGTDTQYF.

The chain uses TRBV6-5 and TRBJ2-3; D is ambiguous. Per germline, CDR1 MNHEY and CDR2 SVGAGI. Trimming left V 7 bases short and J 1 base short, with 12 bases between. This CDR3 region has 14 residues. The CDR3 spells CASNRARGTDTQYF. The CDR3 bases are TGTGCCAGCAACCGGGCCCGGGGCACAGATACGCAGTATTTT.

A remark on this clonotype: This clone may be a read error of a much larger clone one base away. This chain joins TRBV4-1 and TRBJ2-3; D may be TRBD2 (6 bases). V dropped 4 bases and J dropped 1 base, with 18 bases sitting between them. Germline CDR1 MGHRA, CDR2 YSYEKL. The CDR3 is 17 residues long. The DNA for the CDR3 is TGCGCCAGCAGCCGAGGGACTCTCTTGGCGGGCACAGATACGCAGTATTTT. Translation: CASSRGTLLAGTDTQYF.